The present TCR beta chain was sequenced within a study of T cell responses to AZD1222 COVID-19 vaccine. Study-level points and caveats: Only six people who got AZD1222 tested seropositive at baseline.

V was shortened by 3 bases and J by 7 bases, with 12 bases between the two germline ends. CDR1 and CDR2 from the germline V gene are MNHEY and SMNVEV (reference sequence). The length of the CDR3 is 13 residues. Notes on this clone: The antigen is unknown.

TCRdb's copy holds only in-frame clones and misses some; the assay was immunoSEQ multiplex PCR. Seen here are some 120,000 clones, around 92% observed once, and the top ten hold more than 4%. This clonotype was obtained from an adult in good health. The material sequenced was peripheral blood, taken on day 0 of AZD1222 vaccination. The chain joins TRBV27 to TRBJ1-1, with D perhaps TRBD1 (5 bases). The CDR3 DNA sequence: TGTGCCAGCAGTTTTTATGACAGCAATGAAGCTTTCTTT. Its protein product is CASSFYDSNEAFF.